This T cell receptor beta chain was identified in a study of cytomegalovirus exposure and HLA in healthy donors. Healthy bone marrow donors formed the donor group. Overall study results and limits: Many donors carried some public TCRs, although rarity characterized most TCR sequences.

As to this clone: Its antigen is still unknown.

Trimming stripped 7 bases from V and 3 bases from J, with 16 bases between. Germline CDR1 and CDR2: SNHLY and FYNNEI. This CDR3 has 14 residues. A multiplex PCR was run with 60 Vbeta primers and 13 Jbeta primers. Authors' processing steps: In a later analysis, the count reached some 75 million unique TCR beta chains, with roughly 12 million shared. TCRdb's copy holds only in-frame clones and misses some; the assay was immunoSEQ multiplex PCR. V, J and clone size reflect that table, while D and trimming were determined from the DNA. In the table there are about 100,000 clones, around three quarters of which are singletons.

The TCR comes from a female donor in good health and CMV-seropositive. This chain joins TRBV2 and TRBJ2-7; D is unresolved. What was sequenced was PBMCs. CDR3 loop: CASKSLAVLYEQYF. DNA of the CDR3: TGTGCCAGCAAGAGTCTCGCGGTTCTCTACGAGCAGTACTTC.